Listed here is a single TCR beta chain. Its target antigen remains unknown. The library was prepared using 5' RACE. Each TCR library was prepared from about 3,300 ng of total RNA. cDNA was synthesized with SMARTScribe reverse transcriptase in eight separate reactions per sample. During cDNA synthesis, unique molecular identifiers containing a 6-nucleotide sample barcode were introduced by template switching. TCRalpha and TCRbeta cDNA was amplified by two nested PCRs of 16 and 9 cycles, with bead purification after each PCR. Before amplification, the cDNA was treated with uracil DNA-glycosylase and purified using the QIAquick PCR purification kit. The second PCR added Illumina TruSeq-compatible adapters along with sample-specific barcodes. Library quality and concentration were checked on TapeStation and Qubit, and libraries were pooled at around 5.3 ng each. Sequencing of the pooled libraries was done on an Illumina HiSeq2500 single-index Rapid Run using custom sequencing primers and 2 x 100 bp reads. In the paper's pipeline: PCR and sequencing errors were corrected by UMI-based consensus assembly using MiGEC version 1.2.6. MiXCR version 2.1.1 handled V(D)J alignment, clonotype assembly and CDR3 extraction. Gene usage, clonotype sharing and MAIT/NKT TCR abundance were normalised by analysing the top 1000, 10 000 and 20 000 clonotypes per sample. Diversity was computed as the inverse Simpson index with the vegan R package after downsampling to 27 000 UMIs. Paired Mann-Whitney U tests were applied to discordant twin pairs, with Benjamini-Hochberg correction for multiple testing. The reads were reprocessed in TCRdb, with one entry per CDR3 protein sequence and no accompanying DNA. TCRdb, not the original authors, processed these V and J calls. The table for this sample shows 150,000 to 200,000 distinct CDR3 sequences. 7.4% of the sample is in the top ten clones.

The germline V gene provides CDR1 MDHEN and CDR2 SYDVKM. The CDR3 sequence holds 20 residues, the cysteine and phenylalanine included. The DNA is not on file. This entry comes from a study of monozygotic twins with inflammatory bowel disease (dated by TCRdb to the late 2010s). Regarding the study in general: The full study comprised around 28 monozygotic twin pairs: nine German pairs (four IBD-concordant, five IBD-discordant) and 19 IBD-discordant Danish pairs. The search for disease-associated traits relied mainly on comparing, within discordant pairs, IBD patients with their genetically identical healthy co-twins. Each individual had, on average, about 151 000 unique TCRalpha sequences and 181 000 unique TCRbeta sequences available for analysis.

From each donor, a roughly 2.5 ml peripheral blood sample was drawn into PAXgene tubes and stored at -80 degrees C. Without T cell sorting, total RNA was isolated from whole blood using the PAXgene blood miRNA kit on an automated QIAcube. Peripheral blood from monozygotic twin pairs concordant or discordant for inflammatory bowel disease was subjected to deep TCRalpha and TCRbeta repertoire profiling with unique molecular barcoding. Smoking habits were recorded for all twin pairs, and each individual was classified as a current, former or never smoker. Findings and caveats that apply to the study as a whole: Differing immunosuppressive treatments among patients may have added background noise and inter-individual variability to the repertoires. Repertoire similarity did not differ between concordant and discordant twins, possibly due to limited statistical power. IBD patients shared fewer clonotypes with other individuals than healthy twins did, most markedly in patients showing signs of disease activity. Distinction between different T cell subtypes could not be achieved in the analysis. No single strong signal or clonotype linked to IBD turned up in the results, so the idea that one exists was not supported. IBD patients had lower TCRbeta repertoire diversity, measured by the inverse Simpson index, than their healthy co-twins.

The rearrangement combines TRBV28 with TRBJ2-1; checking the TCRdb D call of TRBD1 is not possible without DNA. Sequenced input: blood. The TCR sequence derives from a human donor with ulcerative colitis or Crohn's disease, or a healthy co-twin of an affected twin (not recorded which). The CDR3 is CASSLVGTGRRGHYYNEQFF.